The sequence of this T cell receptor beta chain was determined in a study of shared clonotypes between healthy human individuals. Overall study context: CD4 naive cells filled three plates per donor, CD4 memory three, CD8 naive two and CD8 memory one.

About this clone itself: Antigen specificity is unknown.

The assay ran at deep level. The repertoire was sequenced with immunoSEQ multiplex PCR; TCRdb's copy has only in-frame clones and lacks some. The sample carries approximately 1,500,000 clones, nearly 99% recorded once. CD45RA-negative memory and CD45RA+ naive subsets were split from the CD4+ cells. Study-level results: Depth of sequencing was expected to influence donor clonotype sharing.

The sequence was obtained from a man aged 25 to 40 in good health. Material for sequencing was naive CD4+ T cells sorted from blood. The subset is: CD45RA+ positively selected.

The CDR3 protein is CASSRRGLETQYF. In DNA form, the CDR3 reads TGTGCCAGCAGCCGAAGGGGGCTGGAGACCCAGTACTTC. The chain couples TRBV11-2 to TRBJ2-5, with 7 bases matching TRBD1. The V gene end was trimmed by 5 bases and the J gene end by 5 bases; junction bases not matched to a gene: 5. The CDR3 sequence is 13 residues long. The germline V gene has CDR1 SGHAT and CDR2 FQNNGV.